The entry below gives a single T cell receptor (beta chain) sequence along with its context. This clonotype has just a few counts. There is no known antigen for this receptor. The record has no base qualities; no much larger clone is one base away. This sample was taken from a study of liver allograft versus peripheral blood T cells (dated by TCRdb to between 2020 and 2021). For the wider study: The study compared the T cell receptor repertoires present in transplanted livers with the repertoires present in the peripheral blood of liver transplant recipients. Overall study outcomes, separate from this receptor: T cell receptor repertoires inside liver allografts were reported to differ from those detected in peripheral blood.

Trimming removed 5 bases from V and 8 bases from J; the gene matches leave 10 bases unexplained. From the cysteine through the phenylalanine, the CDR3 covers 14 amino acids. Kept here is only the CDR3 DNA, which spans 42 bases and is read in frame from base 1. CDR1 and CDR2, per the germline V gene, are MNHEY and SVGAGI. TCRdb records Illumina MiSeq as the sequencer. TCRdb applied fastp at Q25 and MiXCR to the public reads, then kept only in-frame beta chains. One record per CDR3 amino acid sequence lists the most common genes and DNA. The sample records around 15,000 distinct CDR3 sequences, roughly 21% of which are singletons. The top ten clones comprise 9.5% to 15% of the sample.

This chain is built from TRBV6-5 and TRBJ1-2; 8 central bases correspond to TRBD1. This TCR came from a human patient who had a liver transplant. Some T cells may be donor cells from the graft after a transplant. The CDR3 reads CASSLTPGGWGYTF. The DNA sequence is TGTGCCAGCAGTCTTACCCCAGGGGGCTGGGGCTACACCTTC.